A selection of T cell receptor beta chains follows, all from one sample in a study of blood T cell repertoires in COVID-19. TCRdb's table, derived via immunoSEQ multiplex PCR, lists solely in-frame clones and lacks some. Of roughly 100,000 clones in the sample, roughly 81% were seen once. Specimen: peripheral blood. The receptors were gathered from a human donor in a cohort sampled during active COVID-19. The CDR3 runs from the conserved cysteine through the conserved F or W. Each record gives: J gene, clone size, V gene, D gene, CDR3 DNA, CDR3 protein. The D gene is left open where the match is weak. Clone size is not always given. Where it is, it says once, few, many or a class for expanded clones.

j_call: TRBJ2-5; clone_size: NA; v_call: TRBV5-1; d_call: TRBD1; cdr3_nt: TGCGCCAGCAGCTTACAGGGGCGAGAAGAGACCCAGTACTTC; cdr3_aa: CASSLQGREETQYF
j_call: TRBJ2-3; clone_size: NA; v_call: TRBV9; d_call: NA; cdr3_nt: TGTGCCAGCAGCGTAGGATGGGGCAGGTTTACAGATACGCAGTATTTT; cdr3_aa: CASSVGWGRFTDTQYF
j_call: TRBJ2-3; clone_size: NA; v_call: TRBV5-6; d_call: NA; cdr3_nt: TGTGCCAGCAGCTTGGCCCCCCCACAGACAGATACGCAGTATTTT; cdr3_aa: CASSLAPPQTDTQYF
j_call: TRBJ2-2; clone_size: NA; v_call: TRBV7-2; d_call: TRBD1; cdr3_nt: TGTGCCAGCAGCCCCGGGACAGGGTTGCGGGAGCTGTTTTTT; cdr3_aa: CASSPGTGLRELFF
j_call: TRBJ2-7; clone_size: NA; v_call: TRBV28; d_call: NA; cdr3_nt: TGTGCCAGCAGTTTATTCACTTACGAGCAGTACTTC; cdr3_aa: CASSLFTYEQYF
j_call: TRBJ1-2; clone_size: NA; v_call: TRBV4-1; d_call: NA; cdr3_nt: TGCGCCAGCAGCCAGCGGTCAAACTATGGCTACACCTTC; cdr3_aa: CASSQRSNYGYTF
j_call: TRBJ2-3; clone_size: NA; v_call: TRBV7-8; d_call: TRBD2; cdr3_nt: TGTGCCAGCAGCTTAGTGAGACTAGCCGAGATAACTAGCACAGATACGCAGTATTTT; cdr3_aa: CASSLVRLAEITSTDTQYF
j_call: TRBJ2-5; clone_size: NA; v_call: TRBV27; d_call: TRBD2; cdr3_nt: TGTGCCAGCAGTAAGAGGGCGGGGGAAGAGACCCAGTACTTC; cdr3_aa: CASSKRAGEETQYF
j_call: TRBJ2-7; clone_size: NA; v_call: TRBV7-7; d_call: NA; cdr3_nt: TGTGCCAGCAGCTTAGGGCGGGGCAGCACCTACGAGCAGTACTTC; cdr3_aa: CASSLGRGSTYEQYF
j_call: TRBJ2-2; clone_size: NA; v_call: TRBV6-5; d_call: TRBD2; cdr3_nt: TGTGCCAGTGGGCGCGGGGGGCTGAACACCGGGGAGCTGTTTTTT; cdr3_aa: CASGRGGLNTGELFF
j_call: TRBJ1-6; clone_size: few; v_call: TRBV30; d_call: TRBD1; cdr3_nt: TGTGCCTGGAGGGGGACAGATGGAGGTTCACCCCTCCACTTT; cdr3_aa: CAWRGTDGGSPLHF
j_call: TRBJ1-5; clone_size: many; v_call: TRBV6-5; d_call: TRBD1; cdr3_nt: TGTGCCAGCAGGCCGCCGGGACAGCGCAATCAGCCCCAGCATTTT; cdr3_aa: CASRPPGQRNQPQHF
j_call: TRBJ2-5; clone_size: NA; v_call: TRBV5-1; d_call: TRBD2; cdr3_nt: TGCGCCAGCAGCTTGGGGGCTAGCGGGTACCAAGAGACCCAGTACTTC; cdr3_aa: CASSLGASGYQETQYF
j_call: TRBJ1-6; clone_size: NA; v_call: TRBV2; d_call: NA; cdr3_nt: TGTGCCAGCAATAACAGGGCCGAAGTAACCCTCCACTTT; cdr3_aa: CASNNRAEVTLHF
j_call: TRBJ1-5; clone_size: NA; v_call: TRBV19; d_call: NA; cdr3_nt: TGTGCCAGTGTTGAAGGGGGGGCGGGTCAGCCCCAGCATTTT; cdr3_aa: CASVEGGAGQPQHF
j_call: TRBJ1-1; clone_size: NA; v_call: TRBV7-9; d_call: NA; cdr3_nt: TGTGCCAGCAGCCCACAGGGGAACACTGAAGCTTTCTTT; cdr3_aa: CASSPQGNTEAFF
j_call: TRBJ1-1; clone_size: NA; v_call: TRBV30; d_call: TRBD1; cdr3_nt: TGTGCCTGGAGTGTACAGGGGGCGAACACTGAAGCTTTCTTT; cdr3_aa: CAWSVQGANTEAFF
j_call: TRBJ2-7; clone_size: NA; v_call: TRBV5-1; d_call: NA; cdr3_nt: TGCGCCAGCAGCTTGCCGAGCCCCTACGAGCAGTACTTC; cdr3_aa: CASSLPSPYEQYF
j_call: TRBJ2-3; clone_size: NA; v_call: TRBV9; d_call: TRBD2; cdr3_nt: TGTGCCAGCAGCGGAACCGAAGCGGGGGGGCTAGATACGCAGTATTTT; cdr3_aa: CASSGTEAGGLDTQYF
j_call: TRBJ2-1; clone_size: NA; v_call: TRBV5-5; d_call: TRBD2; cdr3_nt: TGTGCCAGCAGCTCCGAGGGGACTAGCAATGAGCAGTTCTTC; cdr3_aa: CASSSEGTSNEQFF
j_call: TRBJ1-1; clone_size: many; v_call: TRBV2; d_call: NA; cdr3_nt: TGTGCCAGCATCTACGACACTGAAGCTTTCTTT; cdr3_aa: CASIYDTEAFF
j_call: TRBJ2-5; clone_size: NA; v_call: TRBV19; d_call: NA; cdr3_nt: TGTGCCAGTAGTATAATCGGCGGCCAAGAGACCCAGTACTTC; cdr3_aa: CASSIIGGQETQYF
j_call: TRBJ2-3; clone_size: NA; v_call: TRBV27; d_call: NA; cdr3_nt: TGTGCCAGCAGAACCAGGGGAAGTACAGATACGCAGTATTTT; cdr3_aa: CASRTRGSTDTQYF
j_call: TRBJ1-1; clone_size: NA; v_call: TRBV4-1; d_call: TRBD1; cdr3_nt: TGCGCCAGCAGCCCCCGCGACACCGGGACAGGGGAGACTGAAGCTTTCTTT; cdr3_aa: CASSPRDTGTGETEAFF
j_call: TRBJ2-4; clone_size: NA; v_call: TRBV7-8; d_call: TRBD1; cdr3_nt: TGTGCCAGCAGCCCAGACAAAGGGGGCGTCAAAAACATTCAGTACTTC; cdr3_aa: CASSPDKGGVKNIQYF
j_call: TRBJ2-7; clone_size: few; v_call: TRBV18; d_call: NA; cdr3_nt: TGTGCCAGCTCACCTCCTGGGGGGTGGACCTACGAGCAGTACTTC; cdr3_aa: CASSPPGGWTYEQYF
j_call: TRBJ2-1; clone_size: NA; v_call: TRBV18; d_call: TRBD2; cdr3_nt: TGTGCCAGCCGTAGGAGGGCTAGCGGGGAACCCTACAATGAGCAGTTCTTC; cdr3_aa: CASRRRASGEPYNEQFF
j_call: TRBJ1-3; clone_size: NA; v_call: TRBV5-1; d_call: NA; cdr3_nt: TGCGCCAGCGCCCCTGACAACTCTGGAAACACCATATATTTT; cdr3_aa: CASAPDNSGNTIYF
j_call: TRBJ1-1; clone_size: NA; v_call: TRBV28; d_call: NA; cdr3_nt: TGTGCCAGCAGTTTGGTGCCGGGAGACACTGAAGCTTTCTTT; cdr3_aa: CASSLVPGDTEAFF
j_call: TRBJ2-2; clone_size: NA; v_call: TRBV12-3/TRBV12-4; d_call: TRBD2; cdr3_nt: TGTGCCAGCGGGACTAGCCTGGGCGGGGAGCTGTTTTTT; cdr3_aa: CASGTSLGGELFF
j_call: TRBJ2-3; clone_size: NA; v_call: TRBV19; d_call: NA; cdr3_nt: TGTGCCAGTAATCAAGACTTGCAGTTGGATACGCAGTATTTT; cdr3_aa: CASNQDLQLDTQYF
j_call: TRBJ2-3; clone_size: NA; v_call: TRBV5-5; d_call: NA; cdr3_nt: TGTGCCAGCAGCTTGCTTCTTGGGGGGTCGGGTGCAGATACGCAGTATTTT; cdr3_aa: CASSLLLGGSGADTQYF
j_call: TRBJ2-1; clone_size: NA; v_call: TRBV5-1; d_call: TRBD2; cdr3_nt: TGCGCCAGCTATTGGACTAGCGGGCTAACCAATGAGCAGTTCTTC; cdr3_aa: CASYWTSGLTNEQFF
j_call: TRBJ1-1; clone_size: NA; v_call: TRBV10-1; d_call: NA; cdr3_nt: TGCGCCAGCAGTGCTGACCTGGAGGGCACTGAAGCTTTCTTT; cdr3_aa: CASSADLEGTEAFF
j_call: TRBJ1-1; clone_size: once; v_call: TRBV6-4; d_call: TRBD1; cdr3_nt: TGTGCCAGCTCCACGGGACAGCCCGCGGCTGAAGCTTTCTTT; cdr3_aa: CASSTGQPAAEAFF
j_call: TRBJ1-1; clone_size: NA; v_call: TRBV3-1/TRBV3-2; d_call: NA; cdr3_nt: TGTGCCAGCAGCCAAGCTCGGACATCGGCTTTCTTT; cdr3_aa: CASSQARTSAFF
j_call: TRBJ2-2; clone_size: NA; v_call: TRBV19; d_call: NA; cdr3_nt: TGTGCCAGTGTGGGCCAGTCCAACACCGGGGAGCTGTTTTTT; cdr3_aa: CASVGQSNTGELFF
j_call: TRBJ2-3; clone_size: NA; v_call: TRBV28; d_call: NA; cdr3_nt: TGTGCCAGCAGTTCAGTGGGGGCCTCCACAGATACGCAGTATTTT; cdr3_aa: CASSSVGASTDTQYF
j_call: TRBJ1-2; clone_size: NA; v_call: TRBV7-8; d_call: NA; cdr3_nt: TGTGCCAGCAGCTTAGACGGGTCGTATGGCTACACCTTC; cdr3_aa: CASSLDGSYGYTF
j_call: TRBJ2-7; clone_size: NA; v_call: TRBV7-8; d_call: NA; cdr3_nt: TGTGCCAGCAGCTTGTTTAGCGGCACTGGGGAGAGGGAGCAGTACTTC; cdr3_aa: CASSLFSGTGEREQYF
j_call: TRBJ2-7; clone_size: NA; v_call: TRBV2; d_call: TRBD1; cdr3_nt: TGTGCCAGCAGATACAGGGGGACCTACGAGCAGTACTTC; cdr3_aa: CASRYRGTYEQYF
j_call: TRBJ2-1; clone_size: NA; v_call: TRBV20-1; d_call: NA; cdr3_nt: TGCAGCCCTAGCTTCCAAAATGAGCAGTTCTTC; cdr3_aa: CSPSFQNEQFF
j_call: TRBJ1-1; clone_size: NA; v_call: TRBV7-9; d_call: NA; cdr3_nt: TGTGCCAGCAGCCTCCTCGTCAGGATTGGGAACACTGAAGCTTTCTTT; cdr3_aa: CASSLLVRIGNTEAFF
j_call: TRBJ1-4; clone_size: NA; v_call: TRBV7-9; d_call: NA; cdr3_nt: TGTGCCAGCAGCTTAGCGCTATTAGGGGCCGACGCAACTAATGAAAAACTGTTTTTT; cdr3_aa: CASSLALLGADATNEKLFF
j_call: TRBJ2-5; clone_size: NA; v_call: TRBV25-1; d_call: NA; cdr3_nt: TGTGCCAGCGGTCTAGGGGGTGCAGGGATGGAGACCCAGTACTTC; cdr3_aa: CASGLGGAGMETQYF
j_call: TRBJ2-6; clone_size: NA; v_call: TRBV3-1/TRBV3-2; d_call: TRBD2; cdr3_nt: TGTGCCAGCAGCCAAGAACTCGTGCGGGCTAGCGGGATATCGTCTGGGGGGGCCAACGTCCTGACTTTC; cdr3_aa: CASSQELVRASGISSGGANVLTF
j_call: TRBJ1-4; clone_size: NA; v_call: TRBV29-1; d_call: NA; cdr3_nt: TGCAGCGTTGAAGCCCCAGGGGAGAAACTGTTTTTT; cdr3_aa: CSVEAPGEKLFF
j_call: TRBJ2-1; clone_size: NA; v_call: TRBV5-1; d_call: TRBD2; cdr3_nt: TGCGCCAGCAGCAGGGACTACTCCTACAATGAGCAGTTCTTC; cdr3_aa: CASSRDYSYNEQFF
j_call: TRBJ2-1; clone_size: NA; v_call: TRBV5-1; d_call: TRBD2; cdr3_nt: TGCGCCAGCAGCTATCTAGCGGGGGCCGGCGGTGAGCAGTTCTTC; cdr3_aa: CASSYLAGAGGEQFF
j_call: TRBJ2-1; clone_size: NA; v_call: TRBV13; d_call: NA; cdr3_nt: TGTGCCAGCAGCTCCCTTCCAGGTGTGCAGTTCTTC; cdr3_aa: CASSSLPGVQFF
j_call: TRBJ2-3; clone_size: NA; v_call: TRBV9; d_call: NA; cdr3_nt: TGTGCCAGCAGCGCAGGACTTCTGGGTACAGATACGCAGTATTTT; cdr3_aa: CASSAGLLGTDTQYF
j_call: TRBJ2-1; clone_size: NA; v_call: TRBV27; d_call: TRBD1; cdr3_nt: TGTGCCACACCATGGGACAGGGACAATGAGCAGTTCTTC; cdr3_aa: CATPWDRDNEQFF
j_call: TRBJ1-2; clone_size: NA; v_call: TRBV28; d_call: TRBD1; cdr3_nt: TGTGCCAGCAAGCGATGGGGACAGGGGGATGGCTACACCTTC; cdr3_aa: CASKRWGQGDGYTF